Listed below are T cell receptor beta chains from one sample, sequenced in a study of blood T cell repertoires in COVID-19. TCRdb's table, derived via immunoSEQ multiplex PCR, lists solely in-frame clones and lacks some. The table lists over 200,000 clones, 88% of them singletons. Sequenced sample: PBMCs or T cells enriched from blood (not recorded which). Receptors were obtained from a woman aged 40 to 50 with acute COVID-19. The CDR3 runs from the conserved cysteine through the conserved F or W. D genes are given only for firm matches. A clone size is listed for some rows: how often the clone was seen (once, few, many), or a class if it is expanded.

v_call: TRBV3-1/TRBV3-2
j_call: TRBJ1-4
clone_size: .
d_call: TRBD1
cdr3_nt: TGTGCCACCCGACAGGGGGCCGATGAAAAACTGTTTTTT
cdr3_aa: CATRQGADEKLFF

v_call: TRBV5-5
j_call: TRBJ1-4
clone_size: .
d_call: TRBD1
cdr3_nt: TGTGCCAGCAGCCGGGACAGCCAAAATGAAAAACTGTTTTTT
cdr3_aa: CASSRDSQNEKLFF

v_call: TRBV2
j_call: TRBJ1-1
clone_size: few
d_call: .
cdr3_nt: TGTGCCAGCAGTGAAGATCGGCGGGCAAAAGCTTTCTTT
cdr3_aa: CASSEDRRAKAFF

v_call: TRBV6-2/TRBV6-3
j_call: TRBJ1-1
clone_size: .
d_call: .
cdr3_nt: TGTGCCAGCAGTTACGGGGAGTATAACACTGAAGCTTTCTTT
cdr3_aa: CASSYGEYNTEAFF

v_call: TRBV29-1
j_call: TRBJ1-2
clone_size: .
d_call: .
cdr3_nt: TGCAGCGTTGAAGGGGGCAATGGCTACACCTTC
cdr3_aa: CSVEGGNGYTF

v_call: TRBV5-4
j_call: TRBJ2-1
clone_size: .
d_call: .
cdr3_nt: TGTGCCAGCAGCTTGGACAATACCCATGAGCAGTTCTTC
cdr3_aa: CASSLDNTHEQFF

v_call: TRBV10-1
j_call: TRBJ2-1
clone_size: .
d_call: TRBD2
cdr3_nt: TGCGCCAGCAGTCCCAGCGGGAGGGCCAATGAGCAGTTCTTC
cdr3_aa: CASSPSGRANEQFF

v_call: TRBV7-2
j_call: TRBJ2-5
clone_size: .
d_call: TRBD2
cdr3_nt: TGTGCCAGCAGCTTAGAACTAGCGGGGAGCCCATGGGAGCAAGAGACCCAGTACTTC
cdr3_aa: CASSLELAGSPWEQETQYF

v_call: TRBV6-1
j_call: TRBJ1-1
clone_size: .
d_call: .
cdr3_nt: TGTGCCAGCAGTGAAAGAAAATGGGTGGCAGGCATATTGAACACTGAAGCTTTCTTT
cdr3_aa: CASSERKWVAGILNTEAFF

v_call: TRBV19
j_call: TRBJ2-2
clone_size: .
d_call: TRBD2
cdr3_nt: TGTGCCAGTAGTATAACTAGCGGGAGCATCGGGGAGCTGTTTTTT
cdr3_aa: CASSITSGSIGELFF

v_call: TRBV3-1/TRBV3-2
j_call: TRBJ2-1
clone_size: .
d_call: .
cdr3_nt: TGTGCCAGCAGCCCAGGTGCGGGCCACCTCGCGCAGTTCTTC
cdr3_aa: CASSPGAGHLAQFF

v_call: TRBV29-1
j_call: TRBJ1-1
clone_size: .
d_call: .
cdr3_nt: TGCAGCGTCGTTGAGTCGGGGGCTTTCTTT
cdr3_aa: CSVVESGAFF

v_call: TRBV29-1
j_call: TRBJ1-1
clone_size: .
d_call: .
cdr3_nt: TGCAGCGTTGTGAGGGCCATGAACACTGAAGCTTTCTTT
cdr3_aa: CSVVRAMNTEAFF

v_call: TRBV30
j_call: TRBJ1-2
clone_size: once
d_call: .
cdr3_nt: TGTGCCTGGAGCACGGGGGGGAACTATGGCTACACCTTC
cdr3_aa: CAWSTGGNYGYTF

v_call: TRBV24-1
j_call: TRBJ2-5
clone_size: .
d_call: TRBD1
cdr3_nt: TGTGCCACCAGTGACCCTAACCCAGGGGGCGGGGAGACCCAGTACTTC
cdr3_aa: CATSDPNPGGGETQYF

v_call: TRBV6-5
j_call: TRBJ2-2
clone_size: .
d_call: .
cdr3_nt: TGTGCCAGCAGCTATCTAAGGACTTCCACCGGGGAGCTGTTTTTT
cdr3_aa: CASSYLRTSTGELFF

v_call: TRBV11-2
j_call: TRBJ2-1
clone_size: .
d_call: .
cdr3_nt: TGTGCCAGCAGCTTAGGACAGTACAATGAGCAGTTCTTC
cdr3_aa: CASSLGQYNEQFF

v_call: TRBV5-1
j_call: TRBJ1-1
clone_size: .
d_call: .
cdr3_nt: TGCGCCAGCAGCTTGTCGGGGGAAGCTTTCTTT
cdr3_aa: CASSLSGEAFF

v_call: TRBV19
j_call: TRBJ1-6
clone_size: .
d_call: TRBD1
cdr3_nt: TGTGCCAGTAGTCGGGACAGGAATTCACCCCTCCACTTT
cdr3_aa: CASSRDRNSPLHF

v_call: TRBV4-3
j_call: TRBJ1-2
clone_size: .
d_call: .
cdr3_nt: TGCGCCAGCAGCCAAGATGCAGATTATGGCTACACCTTC
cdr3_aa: CASSQDADYGYTF

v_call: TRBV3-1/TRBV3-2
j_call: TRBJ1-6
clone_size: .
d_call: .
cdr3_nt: TGTGCCAGCAGCCCCGGACGGAGGGAAAGCTCCTATAATTCACCCCTCCACTTT
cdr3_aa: CASSPGRRESSYNSPLHF

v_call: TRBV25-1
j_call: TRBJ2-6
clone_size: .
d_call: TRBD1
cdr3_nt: TGTGCCAGCACCTGGGGACAGGTCAACGTCCTGACTTTC
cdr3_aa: CASTWGQVNVLTF

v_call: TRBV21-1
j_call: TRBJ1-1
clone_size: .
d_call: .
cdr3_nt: TGTGCCAGCCTGGATAGCAGAGGGACAGTGAACACTGAAGCTTTCTTT
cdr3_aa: CASLDSRGTVNTEAFF

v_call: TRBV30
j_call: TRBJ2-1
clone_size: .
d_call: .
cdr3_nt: TGTGCCTGGAGTCATTTGCGTGAGCAGTTCTTC
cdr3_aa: CAWSHLREQFF

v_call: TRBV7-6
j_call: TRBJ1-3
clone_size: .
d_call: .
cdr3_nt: TGTGCCAGCAGCTCCTCGACAGGAAACACCATATATTTT
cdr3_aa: CASSSSTGNTIYF

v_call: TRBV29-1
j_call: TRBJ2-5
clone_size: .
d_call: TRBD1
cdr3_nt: TGCAGCGTTGCAGGGGGCCCAGAGACCCAGTACTTC
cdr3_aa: CSVAGGPETQYF

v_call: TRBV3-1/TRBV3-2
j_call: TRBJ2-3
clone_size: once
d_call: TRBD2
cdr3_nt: TGTGCCAGCAGCCACGGGGGGGCCGTGGAAACAGATACGCAGTATTTT
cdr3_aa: CASSHGGAVETDTQYF

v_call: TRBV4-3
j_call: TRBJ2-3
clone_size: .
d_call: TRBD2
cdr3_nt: TGCGCCAGCAGCCAAGAGTTGGCTAGCGGGGTATCTAGCACAGATACGCAGTATTTT
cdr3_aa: CASSQELASGVSSTDTQYF

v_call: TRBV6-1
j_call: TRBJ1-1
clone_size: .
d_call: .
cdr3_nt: TGTGCCAGCAGAGTAGCACCCGACACTGAAGCTTTCTTT
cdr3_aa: CASRVAPDTEAFF

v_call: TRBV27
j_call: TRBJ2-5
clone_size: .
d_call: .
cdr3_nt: TGTGCCAGCAGTTTATACGAGGGTCTCCAAGAGACCCAGTACTTC
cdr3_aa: CASSLYEGLQETQYF

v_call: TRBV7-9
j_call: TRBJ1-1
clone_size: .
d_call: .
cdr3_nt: TGTGCCAGCAGCTTAGGCAGGAACACTGAAGCTTTCTTT
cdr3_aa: CASSLGRNTEAFF

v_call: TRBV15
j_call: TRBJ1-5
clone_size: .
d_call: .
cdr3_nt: TGTGCCACCAGCAGAGATCAGGGTCAGCCCCAGCATTTT
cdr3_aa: CATSRDQGQPQHF

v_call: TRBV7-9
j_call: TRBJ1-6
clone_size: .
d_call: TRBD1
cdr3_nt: TGTGCCAGCAGCCAGACAGGGGGCAATTCACCCCTCCACTTT
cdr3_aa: CASSQTGGNSPLHF

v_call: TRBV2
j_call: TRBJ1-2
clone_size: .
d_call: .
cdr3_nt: TGTGCCAGCAGTGAAGGAGGGATTGTGGATGGCTACACCTTC
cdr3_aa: CASSEGGIVDGYTF

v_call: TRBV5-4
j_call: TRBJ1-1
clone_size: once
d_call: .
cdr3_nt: TGTGCCAGCAGGAGCAGGGGCCTGACTGAAGCTTTCTTT
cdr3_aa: CASRSRGLTEAFF

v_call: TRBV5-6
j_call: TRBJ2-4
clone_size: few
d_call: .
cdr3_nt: TGTGCCAGCAGCTTGGTGGCAGGGTCCACCAAAAACATTCAGTACTTC
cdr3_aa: CASSLVAGSTKNIQYF